This T cell receptor beta chain derives from a study of shared clonotypes between healthy human individuals. Naive CD8 cells comprised CD45RO-negative, CCR7-positively selected cells, excluding terminally differentiated effector memory CD45RA+ cells. Assay: immunoSEQ multiplex PCR; the TCRdb copy retains only in-frame clones and omits some. The sample includes hundreds of thousands of clones, 85% to 95% of them seen just once. In its sample, this clone was seen once. Its antigen is as yet unknown. From germline, CDR1 is SQVTM and CDR2 ANQGSEA. This CDR3 is built from 13 residues. The V gene lost 4 bases and the J gene lost 4 bases, with 14 bases spanning the gap. Study-level points and caveats: Incompleteness in sorted-subset sequencing, despite large depth, was shown by rarefaction.

The specimen sequenced was naive CD8+ T cells sorted from blood. The genes are TRBV29-1 and TRBJ2-7; D is possibly TRBD1 or TRBD2 (6 bases each). The sequence came from a woman aged 25 to 39 in good health. The CDR3 nucleotides read TGCAGCGTTGTGGGGGGCGGTCCGTACGAGCAGTACTTC. Translation: CSVVGGGPYEQYF.